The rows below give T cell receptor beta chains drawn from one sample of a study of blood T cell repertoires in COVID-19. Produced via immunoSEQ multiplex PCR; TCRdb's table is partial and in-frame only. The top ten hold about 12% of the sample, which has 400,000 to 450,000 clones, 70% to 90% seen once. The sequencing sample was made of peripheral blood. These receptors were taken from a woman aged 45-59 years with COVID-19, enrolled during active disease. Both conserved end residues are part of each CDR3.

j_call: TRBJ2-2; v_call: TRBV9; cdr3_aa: CASSVIGGNTGELFF
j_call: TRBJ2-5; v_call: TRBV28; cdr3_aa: CASSLEYQETQYF
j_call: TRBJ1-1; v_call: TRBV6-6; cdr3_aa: CASSSLQGRYTEAFF
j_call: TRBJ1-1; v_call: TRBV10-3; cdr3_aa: CAISEGTPRGTEAFF
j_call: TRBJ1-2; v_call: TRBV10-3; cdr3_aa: CAIVGQGNYGYTF
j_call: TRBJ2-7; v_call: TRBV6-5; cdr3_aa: CASSTGTTISYEQYF
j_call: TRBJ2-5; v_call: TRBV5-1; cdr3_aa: CASSLTSGGDKTQYF
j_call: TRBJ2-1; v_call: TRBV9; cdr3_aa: CASSVGGDSYNEQFF
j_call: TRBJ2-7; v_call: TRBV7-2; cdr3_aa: CASSLQSLYEQYF
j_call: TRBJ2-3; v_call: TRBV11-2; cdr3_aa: CASSPVDTQYF
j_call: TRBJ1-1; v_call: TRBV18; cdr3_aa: CASSPGQTEAFF
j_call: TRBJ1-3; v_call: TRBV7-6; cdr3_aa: CASSPRTGTGAGNTIYF
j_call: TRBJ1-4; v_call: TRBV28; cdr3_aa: CASRFRGRGTNEKLFF
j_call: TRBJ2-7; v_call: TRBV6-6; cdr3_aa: CASRPQRQDLSYEQYF
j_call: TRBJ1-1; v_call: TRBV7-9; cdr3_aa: CASSLEGQAQTEAFF
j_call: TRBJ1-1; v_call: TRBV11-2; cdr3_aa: CASSLARANTEAFF
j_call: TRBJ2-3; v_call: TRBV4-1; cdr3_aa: CASSQALESTDTQYF
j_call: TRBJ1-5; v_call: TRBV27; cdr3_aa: CASSQGTGGPYSNQPQHF
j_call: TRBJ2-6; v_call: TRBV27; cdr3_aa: CASSPLLPAGANVLTF
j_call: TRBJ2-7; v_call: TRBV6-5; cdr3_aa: CASSPSTGRVYEQYF
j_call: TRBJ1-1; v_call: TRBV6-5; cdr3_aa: CASRGTGTAFF
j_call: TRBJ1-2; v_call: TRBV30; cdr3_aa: CASLYSRTGTNHGYTF
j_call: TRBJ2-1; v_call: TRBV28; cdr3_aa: CASSRMRQDKFF
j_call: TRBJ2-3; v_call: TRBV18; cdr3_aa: CASSPDRGGVITDTQYF
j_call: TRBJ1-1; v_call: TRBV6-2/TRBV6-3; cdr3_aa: CASSYSIGMGQNTEAFF
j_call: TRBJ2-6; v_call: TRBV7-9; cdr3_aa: CAYLREIYYSGANVLTF
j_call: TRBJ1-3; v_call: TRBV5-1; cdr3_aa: CASSSSVDSLSGNTIYF
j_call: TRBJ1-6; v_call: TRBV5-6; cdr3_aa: CASSLIARGNSPLHF
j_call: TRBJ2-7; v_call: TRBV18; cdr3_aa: CASSPEGYEQYF
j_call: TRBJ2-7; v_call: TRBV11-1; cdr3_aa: CASSLDGGSSSYEQYF
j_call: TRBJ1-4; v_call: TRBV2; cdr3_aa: CASSPRTGGEKLFF
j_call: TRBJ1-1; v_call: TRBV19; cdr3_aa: CASSSSQGWVVMNTEAFF
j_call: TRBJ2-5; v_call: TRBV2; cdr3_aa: CASSGMAGWQETQYF
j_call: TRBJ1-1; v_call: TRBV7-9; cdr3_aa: CASSLTTGGTEAFF
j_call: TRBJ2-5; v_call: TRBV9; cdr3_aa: CASGSLARGLGETQYF
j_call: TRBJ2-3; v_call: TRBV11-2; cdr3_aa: CATGRRGPTDTQYF
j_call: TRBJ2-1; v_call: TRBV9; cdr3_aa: CASSAQGNYNEQFF
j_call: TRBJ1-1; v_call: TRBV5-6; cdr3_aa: CASSLGAGGEAFF
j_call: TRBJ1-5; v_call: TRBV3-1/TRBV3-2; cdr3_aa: CASSQGQGGGWPQHF
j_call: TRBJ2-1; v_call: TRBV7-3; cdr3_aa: CASALLAGAANNEQFF
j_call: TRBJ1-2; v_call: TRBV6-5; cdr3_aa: CASSYSTGIRYGYTF
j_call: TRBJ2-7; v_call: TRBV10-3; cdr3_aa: CAIRNDRYEQYF
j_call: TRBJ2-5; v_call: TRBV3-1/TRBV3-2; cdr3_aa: CASSRTSGGYQETQYF
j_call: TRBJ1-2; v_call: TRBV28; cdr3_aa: CASSSQIQGSSYGYTF
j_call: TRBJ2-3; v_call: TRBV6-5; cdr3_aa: CASSQGWGTDTQYF
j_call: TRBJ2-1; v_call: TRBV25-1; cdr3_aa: CASSPIRGEQFF
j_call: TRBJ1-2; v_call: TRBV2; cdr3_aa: CASSRSTGGGYGYTF
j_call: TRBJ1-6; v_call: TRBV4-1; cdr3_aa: CASSQTPRAGNSPLHF
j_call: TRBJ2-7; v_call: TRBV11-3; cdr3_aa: CASSLFGGSEQYF
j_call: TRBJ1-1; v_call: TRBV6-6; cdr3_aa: CASRGRDLEDTEAFF
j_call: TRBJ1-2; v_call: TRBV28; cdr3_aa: CASSLERGANYGYTF
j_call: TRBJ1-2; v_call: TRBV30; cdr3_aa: CACPGAVIGYTF